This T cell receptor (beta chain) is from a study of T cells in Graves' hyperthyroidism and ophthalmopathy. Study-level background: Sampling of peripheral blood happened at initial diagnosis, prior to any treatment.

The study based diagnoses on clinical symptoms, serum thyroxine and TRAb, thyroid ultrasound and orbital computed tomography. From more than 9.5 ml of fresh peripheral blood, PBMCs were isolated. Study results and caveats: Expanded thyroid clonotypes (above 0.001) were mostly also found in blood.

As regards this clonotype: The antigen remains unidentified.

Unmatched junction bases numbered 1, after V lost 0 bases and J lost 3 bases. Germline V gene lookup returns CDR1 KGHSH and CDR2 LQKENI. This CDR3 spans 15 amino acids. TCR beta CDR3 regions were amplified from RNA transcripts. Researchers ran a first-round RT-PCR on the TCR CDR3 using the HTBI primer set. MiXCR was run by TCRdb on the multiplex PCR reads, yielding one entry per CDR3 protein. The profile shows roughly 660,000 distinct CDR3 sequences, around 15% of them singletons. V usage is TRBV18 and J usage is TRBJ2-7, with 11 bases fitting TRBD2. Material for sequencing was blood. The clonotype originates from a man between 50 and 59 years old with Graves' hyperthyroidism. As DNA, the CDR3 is TGTGCCAGCTCACCACCAGGGACTAGCGGCTACGAGCAGTACTTC. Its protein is CASSPPGTSGYEQYF.